Included here is one TCR beta chain sequence, with context. As processed by the authors: For nucleated cells, counts were estimated from reference gene primer amplification. Sequencing was performed with immunoSEQ multiplex PCR; in TCRdb, only in-frame clones are kept and a portion is missing. Clonal size and the V and J genes are those of that table, whereas D and trimming came from the DNA. This sample yields some 100,000 clones, of which around 92% are seen a single time; about 6.6% belongs to the top ten. These data belong to a study of blood T cell repertoires in COVID-19. The overall study: The samples span acute and convalescent COVID-19 from the United States, Italy and Spain. T cells, B-cell-depleted T cells, or PBMCs supplied cDNA or gDNA.

The CDR3 runs to 16 residues. Trimming at V came to 5 bases and at J to 0 bases, leaving 6 bases not matched to a gene. Germline V gene data show CDR1 as KGHSH and CDR2 as LQKENI. This clonotype was obtained from a woman in her fifties or sixties with active COVID-19. Sequenced material: peripheral blood. The chain links TRBV18 to TRBJ1-1; 10 positions match TRBD1. The CDR3: CASSSRQGAMNTEAFF. Written as DNA, the CDR3 is TGTGCCAGCTCATCTCGACAGGGGGCGATGAACACTGAAGCTTTCTTT.